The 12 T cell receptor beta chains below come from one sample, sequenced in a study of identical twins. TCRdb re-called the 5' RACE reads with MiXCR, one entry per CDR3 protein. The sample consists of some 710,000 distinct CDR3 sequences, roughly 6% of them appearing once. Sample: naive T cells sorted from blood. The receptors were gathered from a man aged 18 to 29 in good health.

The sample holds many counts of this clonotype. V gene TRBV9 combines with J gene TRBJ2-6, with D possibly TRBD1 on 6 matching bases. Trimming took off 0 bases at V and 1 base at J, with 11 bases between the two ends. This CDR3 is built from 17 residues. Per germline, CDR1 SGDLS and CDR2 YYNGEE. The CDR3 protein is CASSVGHRVSGANVLTF. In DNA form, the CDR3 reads TGTGCCAGCAGCGTAGGCCACAGGGTATCTGGGGCCAACGTCCTGACTTTC.

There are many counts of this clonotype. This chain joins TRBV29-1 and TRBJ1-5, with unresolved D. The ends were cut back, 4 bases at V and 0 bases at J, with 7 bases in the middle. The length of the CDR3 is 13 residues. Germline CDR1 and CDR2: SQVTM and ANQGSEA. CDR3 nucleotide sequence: TGCAGCGTTGCAGCAGATAGCAATCAGCCCCAGCATTTT. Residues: CSVAADSNQPQHF.

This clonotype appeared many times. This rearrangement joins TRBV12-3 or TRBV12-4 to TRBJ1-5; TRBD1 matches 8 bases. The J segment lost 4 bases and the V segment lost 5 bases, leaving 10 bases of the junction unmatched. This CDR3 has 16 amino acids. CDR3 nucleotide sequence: TGTGCCAGCAGTCCTCATACAGGGGGAGGAAATCAGCCCCAGCATTTT. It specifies CASSPHTGGGNQPQHF.

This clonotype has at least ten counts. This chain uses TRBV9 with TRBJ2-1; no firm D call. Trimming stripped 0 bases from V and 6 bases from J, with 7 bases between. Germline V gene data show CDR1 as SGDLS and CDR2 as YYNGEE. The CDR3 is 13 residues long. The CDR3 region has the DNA TGTGCCAGCAGCGTAGGGAGCTCCAATGAGCAGTTCTTC. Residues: CASSVGSSNEQFF.

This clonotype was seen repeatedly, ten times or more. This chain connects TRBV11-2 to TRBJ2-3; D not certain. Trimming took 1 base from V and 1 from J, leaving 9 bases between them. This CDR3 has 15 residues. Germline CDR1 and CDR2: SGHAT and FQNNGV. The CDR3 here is CASSLVRQRTDTQYF. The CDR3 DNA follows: TGTGCCAGCAGCTTAGTACGGCAGCGCACAGATACGCAGTATTTT.

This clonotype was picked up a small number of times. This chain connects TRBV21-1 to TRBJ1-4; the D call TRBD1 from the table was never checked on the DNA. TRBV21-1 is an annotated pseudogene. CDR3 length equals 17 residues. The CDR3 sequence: CASSKYRAAATNEKLFF. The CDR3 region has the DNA TGTGCCAGCAGCAAATACAGGGCGGCGGCAACTAATGAAAAACTGTTTTTT.

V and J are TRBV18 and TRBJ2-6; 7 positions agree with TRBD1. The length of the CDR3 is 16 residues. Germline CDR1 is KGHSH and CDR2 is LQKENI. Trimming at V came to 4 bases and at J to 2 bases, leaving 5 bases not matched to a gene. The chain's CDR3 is CASSRDRAAGANVLTF. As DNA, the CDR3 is TGTGCCAGCTCACGGGACAGAGCGGCTGGGGCCAACGTCCTGACTTTC. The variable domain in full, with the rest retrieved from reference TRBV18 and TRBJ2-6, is NAGVMQNPRHLVRRRGQEARLRCSPMKGHSHVYWYRQLPEEGLKFMVYLQKENIIDESGMPKERFSAEFPKEGPSILRIQQVVRGDSAAYFCASSRDRAAGANVLTFGAGSRLTVL.

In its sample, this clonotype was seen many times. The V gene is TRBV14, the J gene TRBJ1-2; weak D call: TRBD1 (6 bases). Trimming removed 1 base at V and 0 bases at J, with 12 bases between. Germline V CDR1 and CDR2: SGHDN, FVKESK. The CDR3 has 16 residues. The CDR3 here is CASSQAGTLANYGYTF. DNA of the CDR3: TGTGCCAGCAGCCAAGCCGGGACACTCGCTAACTATGGCTACACCTTC.

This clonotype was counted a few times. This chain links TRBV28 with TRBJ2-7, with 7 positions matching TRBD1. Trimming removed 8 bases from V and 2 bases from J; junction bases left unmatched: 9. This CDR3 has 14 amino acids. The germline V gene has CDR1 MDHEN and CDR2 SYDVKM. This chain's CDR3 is CASGAWGQTYEQYF. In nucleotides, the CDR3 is TGTGCCAGCGGGGCCTGGGGACAGACCTACGAGCAGTACTTC.

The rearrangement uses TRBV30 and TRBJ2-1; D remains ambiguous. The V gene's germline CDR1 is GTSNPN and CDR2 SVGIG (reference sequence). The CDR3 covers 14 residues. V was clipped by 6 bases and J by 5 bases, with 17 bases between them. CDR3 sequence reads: CACSLQATHNEQFF. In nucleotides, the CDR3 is TGTGCCTGCAGTCTCCAGGCTACCCACAATGAGCAGTTCTTC. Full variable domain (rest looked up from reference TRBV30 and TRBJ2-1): SQTIHQWPATLVQPVGSPLSLECTVEGTSNPNLYWYRQAAGRGLQLLFYSVGIGQISSEVPQNLSASRPQDRQFILSSKKLLLSDSGFYLCACSLQATHNEQFFGPGTRLTVL.

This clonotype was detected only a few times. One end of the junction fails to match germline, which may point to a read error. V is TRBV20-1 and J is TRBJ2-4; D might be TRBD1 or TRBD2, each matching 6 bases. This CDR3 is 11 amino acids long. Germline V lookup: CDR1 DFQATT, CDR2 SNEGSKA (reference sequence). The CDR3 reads CSARPLAGEDF. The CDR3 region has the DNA TGCAGTGCCCGGCCCCTGGCAGGGGAGGACTTC.

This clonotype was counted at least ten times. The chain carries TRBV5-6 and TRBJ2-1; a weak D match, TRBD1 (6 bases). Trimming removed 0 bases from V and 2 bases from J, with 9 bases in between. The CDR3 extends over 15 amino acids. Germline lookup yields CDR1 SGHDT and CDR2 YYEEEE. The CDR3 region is CASSLAGVAYNEQFF. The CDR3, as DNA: TGTGCCAGCAGCTTGGCAGGGGTTGCCTACAATGAGCAGTTCTTC.